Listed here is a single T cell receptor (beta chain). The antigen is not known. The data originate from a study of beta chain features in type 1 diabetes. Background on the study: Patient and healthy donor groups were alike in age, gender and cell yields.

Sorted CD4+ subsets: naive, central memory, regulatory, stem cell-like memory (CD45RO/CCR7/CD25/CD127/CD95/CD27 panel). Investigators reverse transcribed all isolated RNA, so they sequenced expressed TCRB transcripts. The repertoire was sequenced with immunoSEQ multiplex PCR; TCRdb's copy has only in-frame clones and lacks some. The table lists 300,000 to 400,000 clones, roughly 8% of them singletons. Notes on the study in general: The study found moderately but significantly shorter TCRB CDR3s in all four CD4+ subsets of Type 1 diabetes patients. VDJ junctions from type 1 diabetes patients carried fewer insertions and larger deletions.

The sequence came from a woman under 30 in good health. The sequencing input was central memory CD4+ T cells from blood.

The CDR3 spells CASSLLGSTAYEQYF. As DNA, the CDR3 is TGTGCCAGCAGTTTACTAGGCTCGACAGCCTACGAGCAGTACTTC. The chain carries TRBV27 and TRBJ2-7; TRBD1 is a possible D gene (5 bases). Germline loops: CDR1 MNHEY, CDR2 SMNVEV (reference sequence). Trimming stripped 2 bases from V and 2 bases from J, with 13 bases between. CDR3 length: 15 amino acids.